In its sample, the clone carrying this T cell receptor beta chain was seen many times. The antigen is undetermined. PCR was performed a second time for about 7 to 11 cycles using a sample-barcoded 5' primer and a J-beta primer mix. From the 5' RACE reads, TCRdb called clonotypes with MiXCR, one entry per CDR3 protein. Seen here are more than 550,000 distinct CDR3 sequences, approximately 21% observed once, and the top ten hold about 22%. This sample is drawn from a study of blood T cells in healthy people across ages. Study conclusions and caveats: As naive T cell percentage varied, TCR beta diversity correlated strongly with it.

Trimming stripped 4 bases from V and 0 bases from J, with 2 bases between. This CDR3 contains 12 residues. Germline V lookup: CDR1 SGHDT, CDR2 YYEEEE. The chain couples TRBV5-6 to TRBJ2-1; D remains ambiguous. The clonotype originates from a man between 65 and 80 years old in good health. Sequencing was done on a sample of blood. Written as DNA, the CDR3 is TGTGCCAGCAGCCCCTCCTACAATGAGCAGTTCTTC. Its translation is CASSPSYNEQFF.